This is a list of T cell receptor beta chains from one sample in a study of cytomegalovirus exposure and HLA in healthy donors. This table comes from immunoSEQ multiplex PCR, and its TCRdb copy is limited to in-frame clones, with some not included. Of about 110,000 clones listed, around 64% were seen once; the top ten hold 2.2%. Sequencing was done on a sample of PBMCs. The source is a woman in her twenties or thirties in good health and CMV-seronegative. The CDR3 runs from the conserved cysteine through the conserved F or W. A D gene is named only where the DNA matches it firmly. Size is omitted from some rows. Given values are once, few, many or a class for expanded clones.

clone size	J gene	D gene	V gene	CDR3 DNA	CDR3 protein
.	TRBJ2-3	.	TRBV25-1	TGTGCCAGCACATGGGGGACTAGCACAGATACGCAGTATTTT	CASTWGTSTDTQYF
once	TRBJ2-7	.	TRBV21-1	TGTGCCAGCAGCAAACTTCGGACCGGCTTTAGCGGGAGAGGCGAGCAGTACTTC	CASSKLRTGFSGRGEQYF
few	TRBJ1-2	.	TRBV4-3	TGCGCCAGCAGCCAAGATCGAGGCAGAGGAGGCTACACCTTC	CASSQDRGRGGYTF
.	TRBJ1-3	.	TRBV18	TGTGCCAGCTCAGAGAGGACAGTTTCTGGAAACACCATATATTTT	CASSERTVSGNTIYF
few	TRBJ2-7	.	TRBV2	TGTGCCAGCAGTGAAGGTAGAGCTTCCTACGAGCAGTACTTC	CASSEGRASYEQYF
.	TRBJ2-1	.	TRBV18	TGTGCCAGCTCACCAAAGTCTAGAGGGAGTTCCTACAATGAGCAGTTCTTC	CASSPKSRGSSYNEQFF
.	TRBJ2-2	TRBD2	TRBV7-2	TGTGCCAGCAGCTTAGCCGGGACTAGCCCCACCGGGGAGCTGTTTTTT	CASSLAGTSPTGELFF
few	TRBJ2-7	.	TRBV28	TGTGCCAGCAGTCAAATCTACGAGCAGTACTTC	CASSQIYEQYF
once	TRBJ2-7	.	TRBV4-2	TGTGCCAGCAGCCAAGATGCCTATAACGACTACGAGCAGTACTTC	CASSQDAYNDYEQYF
.	TRBJ2-7	TRBD2	TRBV5-1	TGCGCCAGCAGCTTTACTAGCGGGCTTTCCTACGAGCAGTACTTC	CASSFTSGLSYEQYF
.	TRBJ2-1	.	TRBV27	TGTGCCAGCTGGGGGGACAGAAGCTCCTACAATGAGCAGTTCTTC	CASWGDRSSYNEQFF
few	TRBJ2-1	TRBD1	TRBV27	TGTGCCAGCAGTCCCCGGACAGGGAGGCCCTACAATGAGCAGTTCTTC	CASSPRTGRPYNEQFF
few	TRBJ2-2	TRBD1	TRBV6-6	TGTGCCAGCAGGGAGGACAGGGGATCTGGGGAGCTGTTTTTT	CASREDRGSGELFF
once	TRBJ1-2	.	TRBV18	TGTGCCAGCTCACAGGATGGGAGTCACGCCACCTTC	CASSQDGSHATF
.	TRBJ2-1	.	TRBV19	TGTGCCAGTAGTATTAGTCTCGCCTCACCTCAGGGGCAGTTCTTC	CASSISLASPQGQFF
.	TRBJ2-7	TRBD2	TRBV30	TGTGCCTGGTCCCCCGGGACTAGCGGGAGGGCCCACGAGCAGTACTTC	CAWSPGTSGRAHEQYF
.	TRBJ1-1	TRBD1	TRBV11-2	TGTGCCAGCAGCTTAGGAGTCCTTCAGGGGGCGCTTACTGAAGCTTTCTTT	CASSLGVLQGALTEAFF
few	TRBJ2-1	.	TRBV2	TGTGCCAGCGTGTCGGACGGGAGCCGCAATGAGCAGTTCTTC	CASVSDGSRNEQFF
.	TRBJ2-2	TRBD1	TRBV7-2	TGTGCCAGCAGCCTAACAGGGGTAGTAAACACCGGGGAGCTGTTTTTT	CASSLTGVVNTGELFF
few	TRBJ1-1	.	TRBV27	TGTGCCAGCAGTTTCCGGGTGAACACTGAAGCTTTCTTT	CASSFRVNTEAFF
.	TRBJ2-7	TRBD2	TRBV9	TGTGCCAGCAGCGCCCCCCCCGGGGAGGGCGAGCAGTACTTC	CASSAPPGEGEQYF
.	TRBJ1-1	.	TRBV19	TGTGCCAGTAGTTGGCAGGTGAACACTGAAGCTTTCTTT	CASSWQVNTEAFF
.	TRBJ2-7	.	TRBV4-1	TGCGCCAGCAGCCCCGACAGCGTATCCTACGAGCAGTACTTC	CASSPDSVSYEQYF
few	TRBJ2-5	.	TRBV14	TGTGCCAGCAGCCAAGTCTTTCGAGAGACCCAGTACTTC	CASSQVFRETQYF
.	TRBJ1-5	TRBD1	TRBV6-4	TGTGCCAGCGGTGCACAGGGGGGCAATCAGCCCCAGCATTTT	CASGAQGGNQPQHF
once	TRBJ1-2	.	TRBV7-3	TGTGCCAGCAGCAGTAGACAGGTCAGGAGCTATGGCTACACCTTC	CASSSRQVRSYGYTF
few	TRBJ2-5	TRBD2	TRBV28	TGTGCCAGCAGCCCTTCATTCGGCGGGAGGCAAGAGACCCAGTACTTC	CASSPSFGGRQETQYF
few	TRBJ2-1	.	TRBV7-3	TGTGCCAGCAGCTTATCCGGGGCCCGAGGGGGCAATGAGCAGTTCTTC	CASSLSGARGGNEQFF
.	TRBJ2-5	TRBD2	TRBV9	TGTGCCAGCAGTACCGGGACTAGCGGGAGAGAGACCCAGTACTTC	CASSTGTSGRETQYF
.	TRBJ2-7	TRBD2	TRBV7-2	TGTGCCAGCAGCACCGCCGGGACTAACTACGAGCAGTACTTC	CASSTAGTNYEQYF
.	TRBJ2-1	.	TRBV30	TGTGCCTGGATTAGGGCAGGACAATCCTACAATGAGCAGTTCTTC	CAWIRAGQSYNEQFF
.	TRBJ2-3	.	TRBV13	TGTGCCAGCAGCTTAGGGGAGGTCGCAGATACGCAGTATTTT	CASSLGEVADTQYF
few	TRBJ2-2	TRBD2	TRBV5-1	TGCGCCAGCAGCCCGGGACTAGCGGGAGGGCCCGGGGAGCTGTTTTTT	CASSPGLAGGPGELFF
.	TRBJ1-2	.	TRBV28	TGTGCCAGCAGTTCCCGCATAACAGGGAACTATGGCTACACCTTC	CASSSRITGNYGYTF
.	TRBJ2-1	.	TRBV7-2	TGTGCCAGCAGCTTAGGGTTTGCGGAGGCGGATGAGCAGTTCTTC	CASSLGFAEADEQFF
.	TRBJ1-6	.	TRBV18	TGTGCCAGCTCACTGGACAGTCCGGGGCATTCACCCCTCCACTTT	CASSLDSPGHSPLHF
.	TRBJ2-3	TRBD1	TRBV4-1	TGCGCCAGCAGCCAATCCTTTCGGACAGGGGATACGCAGTATTTT	CASSQSFRTGDTQYF
.	TRBJ2-1	TRBD2	TRBV18	TGTGCCAGCTCCGAGGGAGGGAGCTCCTACAATGAGCAGTTCTTC	CASSEGGSSYNEQFF
.	TRBJ2-2	TRBD2	TRBV30	TGTGCCTGGAATCCTAGCGGGAACACCGGGGAGCTGTTTTTT	CAWNPSGNTGELFF
once	TRBJ1-2	TRBD1	TRBV5-1	TGCGCCAGCAGCAGCGACAGGGGCCAGGGCTACACCTTC	CASSSDRGQGYTF
.	TRBJ1-1	TRBD1	TRBV5-1	TGCGCCAGCAGCCTCGGGACAGGGGTAAAAACTGAAGCTTTCTTT	CASSLGTGVKTEAFF
.	TRBJ1-5	TRBD1	TRBV27	TGTGCCAGCAGTCATCCGGGACAGGGGGGGATAAATCAGCCCCAGCATTTT	CASSHPGQGGINQPQHF
once	TRBJ1-4	.	TRBV5-4	TGTGCCAGCAGCTTTGGGCCAGGGGTTGAAAAACTGTTTTTT	CASSFGPGVEKLFF
once	TRBJ2-2	TRBD2	TRBV10-3	TGTGCCATCAGCTGGGGACTAGCGGGAGTAAACGGCGGGGAGCTGTTTTTT	CAISWGLAGVNGGELFF
.	TRBJ2-3	TRBD2	TRBV30	TGTGCCTGGAGCTTACTAGCGGAAACCACAGATACGCAGTATTTT	CAWSLLAETTDTQYF
once	TRBJ2-3	TRBD2	TRBV5-4	TGTGCCAGCACCCGGGGGACTAGCGGGAGCGCAGATACGCAGTATTTT	CASTRGTSGSADTQYF
.	TRBJ2-2	TRBD2	TRBV19	TGTGCCAGTAGTATAGAACTGGTCTGGACTAGCGGGACGTCCGGGGAGCTGTTTTTT	CASSIELVWTSGTSGELFF
.	TRBJ1-2	TRBD1	TRBV27	TGTGCCAGCAGTATAACAGGGGTAGTGAGCTATGGCTACACCTTC	CASSITGVVSYGYTF
.	TRBJ2-7	.	TRBV6-5	TGTGCCAGCAGTTACACACAGGTGGGCGAGCAGTACTTC	CASSYTQVGEQYF
.	TRBJ2-7	.	TRBV6-9	TGTGCCAGCATTCCTCCCTCTTCCCCCGAGCAGTACTTC	CASIPPSSPEQYF
.	TRBJ1-3	TRBD1	TRBV5-1	TGCGCCAGCACCCTGGGCGACAGGGGCCTTGGAAACACCATATATTTT	CASTLGDRGLGNTIYF
.	TRBJ2-1	.	TRBV25-1	TGTGCCAGCACTGGACAGGGAGGGAATGAGCAGTTCTTC	CASTGQGGNEQFF
.	TRBJ2-7	TRBD2	TRBV9	TGTGCCAGCAGCGCCGGGGGGGTTCCCTACGAGCAGTACTTC	CASSAGGVPYEQYF
.	TRBJ1-5	.	TRBV5-5	TGTGCCAGCAGCCCAGTTACCGCGGGTGGGAATCAGCCCCAGCATTTT	CASSPVTAGGNQPQHF